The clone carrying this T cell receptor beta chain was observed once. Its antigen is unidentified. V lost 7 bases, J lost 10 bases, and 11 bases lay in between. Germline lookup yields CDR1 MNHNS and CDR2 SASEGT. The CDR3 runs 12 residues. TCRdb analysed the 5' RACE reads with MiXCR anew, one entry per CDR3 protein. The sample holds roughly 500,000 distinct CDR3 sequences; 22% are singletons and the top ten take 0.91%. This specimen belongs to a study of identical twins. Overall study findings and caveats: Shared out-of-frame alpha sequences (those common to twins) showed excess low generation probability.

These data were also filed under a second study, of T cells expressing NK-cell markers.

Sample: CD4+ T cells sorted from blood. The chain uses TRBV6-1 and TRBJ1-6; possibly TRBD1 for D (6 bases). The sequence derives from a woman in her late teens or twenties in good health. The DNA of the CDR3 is TGTGCCAGCAAACAGGGAAGGTCACCCCTCCACTTT. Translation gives CASKQGRSPLHF.